The following is a TCR beta chain sequence with its context. This could be a read error, since a much larger clone is one nucleotide away. Time point reported: sample taken at primary tumor resection. Extraction of whole RNA from tumor, nontumor lung or frozen PBMC preceded unsorted sequencing. The record originates from a study of spatial heterogeneity in lung cancer. TCRdb re-derived calls from the 5' RACE reads in MiXCR, one entry per CDR3 protein. The table records 40,000 or so distinct CDR3 sequences, 7.5% of them present only once. The CDR3 is 15 amino acids. In germline, CDR1 is SGHTA, CDR2 FQGTGA.

This clonotype was obtained from a male donor with early-stage non-small cell lung cancer. This specimen was PBMCs, taken at surgery. The chain uses TRBV7-3 and TRBJ2-1; TRBD2 is a possible D gene (5 bases). The CDR3 is CASSSGSQLGNEHFF. The DNA for the CDR3 is TGTGCCAGCAGCTCGGGCTCCCAACTAGGCAATGAGCATTTCTTC.